The 13 T cell receptor beta chains below all came from one sample that was sequenced in a study of T-cell reconstitution after alpha-beta-depleted transplantation in children. Preparing the TCRbeta library involved the use of unique molecular identifiers. TCRdb reprocessed the PCR reads with MiXCR, giving one entry per CDR3 protein. The profile shows some 530,000 distinct CDR3 sequences, approximately 12% of them singletons. The source material was PBMCs from the stem cell graft donor, sampled from the stem cell graft. These receptor sequences come from a human donor who donated a stem cell graft to a child with combined immunodeficiency.

This clonotype occurred a few times. The chain employs TRBV9 and TRBJ2-5; D is possibly TRBD1 (6 bases). The V and J ends lost 0 bases and 4 bases respectively, with 13 bases between them. The CDR3 covers 15 residues. The germline V gene encodes CDR1 SGDLS and CDR2 YYNGEE. Here the CDR3 reads CASSVDPRGSETQYF. The CDR3 coding sequence is TGTGCCAGCAGCGTAGATCCGAGGGGGTCAGAGACCCAGTACTTC.

This chain links TRBV7-9 with TRBJ2-7; 9 nucleotides line up with TRBD1. The CDR3 contains 14 residues. Trimming removed 5 bases from V and 4 bases from J; junction bases left unmatched: 6. The germline gives CDR1 SEHNR, CDR2 FQNEAQ (reference sequence). CDR3 loop: CASSPGQGHYEQYF. In DNA form, the CDR3 reads TGTGCCAGCAGCCCGGGACAGGGACATTACGAGCAGTACTTC.

This clonotype showed up many times. This chain links TRBV12-3 or TRBV12-4 with TRBJ2-2; unclear D gene. The CDR3 is made up of 13 amino acids. Trimming stripped 5 bases from V and 5 bases from J, with 9 bases between. CDR3 nucleotides: TGTGCCAGCAGTGCCATCGGGACCGGGGAGCTGTTTTTT. Translating it yields CASSAIGTGELFF.

This chain links TRBV5-5 with TRBJ2-5; 8 nucleotides align to TRBD2. CDR3 length: 16 residues. V shed 4 bases, J shed 3 bases, and the junction held 11 bases outside the gene matches. The germline gives CDR1 SGHKS, CDR2 YYEKEE (reference sequence). The CDR3 nucleotides read TGTGCCAGCAGCCGGCCGGGGGGGCTGAGCGAAGAGACCCAGTACTTC. It encodes CASSRPGGLSEETQYF. The full variable domain, with the rest looked up from reference TRBV5-5 and TRBJ2-5, is DAGVTQSPTHLIKTRGQQVTLRCSPISGHKSVSWYQQVLGQGPQFIFQYYEKEERGRGNFPDRFSARQFPNYSSELNVNALLLGDSALYLCASSRPGGLSEETQYFGPGTRLLVL.

This clonotype showed up many times. The chain uses TRBV7-2 and TRBJ2-2, with TRBD2 matching over 8 bases. J lost 5 bases, V lost 6 bases, and 8 bases had no gene match. From germline, CDR1 is SGHTA and CDR2 FQGNSA. The length of the CDR3 is 15 residues. The CDR3 nucleotides read TGTGCCAGCAGGCCGACTAGCGTCCTGACCGGGGAGCTGTTTTTT. As protein: CASRPTSVLTGELFF.

This clonotype was seen more than once but under ten times. The gene calls are TRBV4-2 and TRBJ2-5; possible D gene TRBD2, 6 bases. Germline CDR1 and CDR2: LGHNA and YNFKEQ. Trimming pared 3 bases from V and 5 bases from J, leaving 10 bases between. This CDR3 contains 13 residues. The CDR3 nucleotides read TGTGCCAGCAGCCACCCCCGGGGGGAGACCCAGTACTTC. Encoded protein: CASSHPRGETQYF.

This clonotype occurred many times. The genes are TRBV20-1 and TRBJ2-1; possibly TRBD2 for D (7 bases). The CDR3 has 15 amino acids. Germline assignment: CDR1 DFQATT and CDR2 SNEGSKA (reference sequence). Trimming took 0 bases from V and 6 from J, leaving 15 bases between them. Here the CDR3 reads CSARDGQGGGNEQFF. The CDR3 DNA sequence: TGCAGTGCTAGAGATGGGCAGGGAGGGGGCAATGAGCAGTTCTTC.

This clonotype was seen only a few times. This chain joins TRBV5-5 and TRBJ2-1; D may be TRBD1 or TRBD2 (5 bases each). CDR3 length: 15 residues. Trimming shortened V by 0 bases and J by 7 bases, and 14 bases separated the two germline ends. CDR1 is SGHKS, CDR2 YYEKEE, per germline (reference sequence). CDR3 sequence reads: CASSLDPLGVNEQFF. CDR3 in DNA: TGTGCCAGCAGCTTGGACCCGTTGGGGGTTAATGAGCAGTTCTTC.

V gene TRBV11-3 combines with J gene TRBJ2-3; tentatively, D is TRBD2 (5 bases). The CDR3 totals 16 residues. Germline V lookup: CDR1 SGHNT, CDR2 YENEEA. The V end lost 5 bases, the J end lost 1 base, and 16 bases lay between the germline ends. CDR3 in amino acids: CASSPVGVLGTDTQYF. Here the CDR3 DNA reads TGTGCCAGCAGCCCGGTGGGAGTCCTGGGCACAGATACGCAGTATTTT.

V is TRBV15 and J is TRBJ2-5; 14 bases fit TRBD2. The V gene end was trimmed by 1 base and the J gene end by 5 bases; junction bases not matched to a gene: 6. The CDR3 is 17 residues long. CDR1 is LNHNV and CDR2 is YYDKDF in the germline V gene (reference sequence). The CDR3: CATSRGRLAGGMETQYF. CDR3 DNA sequence: TGTGCCACCAGCAGAGGGAGACTAGCGGGAGGGATGGAGACCCAGTACTTC.

This clonotype was detected a few times. The chain recombines TRBV11-2 with TRBJ2-1; 12 nucleotides align to TRBD2. V was pared by 2 bases and J by 7 bases, with 18 bases of the junction left unmatched. Germline values: CDR1 SGHAT, CDR2 FQNNGV. CDR3 length: 20 residues. This CDR3 reads CASSLHRRLAGVFSGNEQFF. CDR3 DNA sequence: TGTGCCAGCAGCTTACACCGCCGACTAGCGGGAGTATTTTCAGGAAATGAGCAGTTCTTC. The full variable domain, its missing parts supplied by reference TRBV11-2 and TRBJ2-1, is EAGVAQSPRYKIIEKRQSVAFWCNPISGHATLYWYQQILGQGPKLLIQFQNNGVVDDSQLPKDRFSAERLKGVDSTLKIQPAKLEDSAVYLCASSLHRRLAGVFSGNEQFFGPGTRLTVL.

This chain links TRBV12-3 or TRBV12-4 with TRBJ2-3, with D uncertain. Trimming removed 6 bases at V and 0 bases at J, with 10 bases between. The CDR3 runs 14 residues. CDR3 residues: CASSSYFSTDTQYF. The CDR3 nucleotides read TGTGCCAGCAGCAGCTATTTTAGCACAGATACGCAGTATTTT.

V and J are TRBV7-2 and TRBJ2-2; D gene ambiguous. CDR3 length equals 17 residues. Germline V gene data show CDR1 as SGHTA and CDR2 as FQGNSA. With 1 base removed from V and 6 bases from J, the gap between germline ends came to 18 bases. The DNA of the CDR3 is TGTGCCAGCAGCTTAGGTACGCGTCCCTCCGGGCCCGGGGAGCTGTTTTTT. Its protein is CASSLGTRPSGPGELFF.